This T cell receptor beta chain originates from a study of blood T cells in healthy people across ages. Study-wide results and limits: Measured against age, TCR beta diversity per million T cells decreased in a roughly linear manner.

This clonotype has a handful of counts. Its antigen remains unknown. The use of a sample-barcoded 5' primer and a J-beta primer mix characterized a second PCR of about 7 to 12 cycles. TCRdb reanalysed the 5' RACE reads using MiXCR and keeps one entry per CDR3 protein. The data contain some 850,000 distinct CDR3 sequences, 20% to 30% of them seen just once; the ten biggest clones take up about 3%. Germline loops: CDR1 LGHDT, CDR2 YNNKEL (reference sequence). The CDR3 covers 14 residues. This same sample was also part of a study on T cells of mothers and their children. That work states: Mothers yielded over 9.5 million CDR3 reads, children 2.5 million to 3 million each. Similar effects of thymic selection on TCR recombination output were recorded in related and unrelated pairs.

The receptor comes from a boy between 10 and 17 years old in good health. V is TRBV3-1 and J is TRBJ2-7; 9 bases map to TRBD1. Near its end, the DNA agrees better with TRBJ2-5, so the J call may be wrong. Sequencing used blood. The CDR3 DNA is TGTGCCAGCATGGACGGACAGGGGTACGGGACCCAGTACTTC. It encodes CASMDGQGYGTQYF.